This TCR beta chain appears in the sequencing data of a study of CD8 T cells in ankylosing spondylitis. Overall study findings and caveats: Peripheral blood samples showed relatively rare disease-linked clones, and these clones were CD8+. A motif of under ten highly homologous TCR beta variants was seen as apparently characteristic of ankylosing spondylitis blood. Some motif variants were previously reported in reactive arthritis synovial fluid and blood.

Quantitative 5'-RACE with molecular barcodes generated TCR beta libraries. Each CDR3 protein gets one entry after TCRdb re-called the 5' RACE reads with MiXCR. The sample has approximately 100,000 distinct CDR3 sequences, around 24% seen once. This clonotype showed up many times. Its antigen is undetermined. This TCR derives from a male donor with ankylosing spondylitis. The sequenced sample consisted of synovial fluid, either unsorted or a sorted T cell fraction (not recorded which).

The CDR3: CASSLTSGTYNEQFF. The DNA for the CDR3 is TGTGCCAGCTCACTCACTAGCGGGACCTACAATGAGCAGTTCTTC. The chain combines TRBV18 with TRBJ2-1, with 10 bases lining up with TRBD2. The CDR3 length is 15 residues. Looked up from germline, CDR1 is KGHSH and CDR2 is LQKENI. V lost 4 bases and J lost 2; bases outside the gene matches: 2.